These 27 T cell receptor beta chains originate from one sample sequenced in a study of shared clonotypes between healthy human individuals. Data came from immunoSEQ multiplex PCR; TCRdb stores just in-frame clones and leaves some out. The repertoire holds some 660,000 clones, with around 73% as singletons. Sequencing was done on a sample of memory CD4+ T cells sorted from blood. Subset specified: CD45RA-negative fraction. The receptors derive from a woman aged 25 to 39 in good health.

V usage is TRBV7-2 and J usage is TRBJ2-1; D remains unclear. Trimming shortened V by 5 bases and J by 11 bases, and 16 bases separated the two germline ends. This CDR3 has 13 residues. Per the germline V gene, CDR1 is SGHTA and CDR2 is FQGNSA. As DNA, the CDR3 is TGTGCCAGCAGCCCCATGAGGAGCGTAAAGCAGTTCTTC. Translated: CASSPMRSVKQFF.

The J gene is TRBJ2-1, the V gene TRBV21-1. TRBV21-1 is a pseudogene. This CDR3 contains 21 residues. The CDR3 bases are TGTGCCAGCAGTATGGTGAAACAGGCTATTGAAAGGGACCAACGGCACAATGAGCAGTTCTTC. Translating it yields CASSMVKQAIERDQRHNEQFF.

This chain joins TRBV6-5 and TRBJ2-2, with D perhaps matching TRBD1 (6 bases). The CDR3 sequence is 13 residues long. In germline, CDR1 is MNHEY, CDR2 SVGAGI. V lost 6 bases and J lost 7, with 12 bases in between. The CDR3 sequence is CASSLQGGGELFF. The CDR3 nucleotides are TGTGCCAGCAGCCTACAGGGTGGCGGGGAGCTGTTTTTT.

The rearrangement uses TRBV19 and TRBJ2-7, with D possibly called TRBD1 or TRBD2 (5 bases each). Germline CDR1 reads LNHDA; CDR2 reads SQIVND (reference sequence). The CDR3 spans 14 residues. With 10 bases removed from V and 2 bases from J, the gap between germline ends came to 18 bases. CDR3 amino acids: CATRAVGDPYEQYF. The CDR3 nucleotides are TGTGCCACTAGAGCCGTGGGGGACCCCTACGAGCAGTACTTC.

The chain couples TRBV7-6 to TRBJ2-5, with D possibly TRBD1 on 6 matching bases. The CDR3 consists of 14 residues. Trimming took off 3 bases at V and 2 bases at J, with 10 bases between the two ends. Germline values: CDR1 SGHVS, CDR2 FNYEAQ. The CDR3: CASSLGTGQETQYF. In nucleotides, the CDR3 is TGTGCCAGCAGCTTGGGTACAGGGCAAGAGACCCAGTACTTC.

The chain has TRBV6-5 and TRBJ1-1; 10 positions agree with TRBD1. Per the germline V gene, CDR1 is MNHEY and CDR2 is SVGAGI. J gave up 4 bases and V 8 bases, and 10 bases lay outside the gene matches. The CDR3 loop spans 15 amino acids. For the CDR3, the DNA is TGTGCCAGCTCTCGGACAGGGGGTATCGGCACTGAAGCTTTCTTT. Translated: CASSRTGGIGTEAFF.

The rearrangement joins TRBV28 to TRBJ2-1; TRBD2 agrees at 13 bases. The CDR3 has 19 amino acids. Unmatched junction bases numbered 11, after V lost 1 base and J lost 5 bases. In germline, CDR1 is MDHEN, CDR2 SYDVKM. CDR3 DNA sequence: TGTGCCAGCAGTTTATCGCTCGTACTAGCGGGAGGGCGGAACAATGAGCAGTTCTTC. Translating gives CASSLSLVLAGGRNNEQFF.

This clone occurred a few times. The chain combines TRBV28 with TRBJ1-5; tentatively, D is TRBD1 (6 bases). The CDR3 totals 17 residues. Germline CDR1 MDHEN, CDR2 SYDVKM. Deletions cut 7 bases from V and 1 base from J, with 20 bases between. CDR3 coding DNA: TGTGCCAGCAACCCGCTCGACAGGATCGTGAGCAATCAGCCCCAGCATTTT. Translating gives CASNPLDRIVSNQPQHF.

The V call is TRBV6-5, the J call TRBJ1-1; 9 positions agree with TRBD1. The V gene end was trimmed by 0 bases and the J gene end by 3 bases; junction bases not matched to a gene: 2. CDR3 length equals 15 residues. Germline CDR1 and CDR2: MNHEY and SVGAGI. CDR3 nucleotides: TGTGCCAGCAGTTACTCTGGACAGGGGCACACTGAAGCTTTCTTT. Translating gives CASSYSGQGHTEAFF.

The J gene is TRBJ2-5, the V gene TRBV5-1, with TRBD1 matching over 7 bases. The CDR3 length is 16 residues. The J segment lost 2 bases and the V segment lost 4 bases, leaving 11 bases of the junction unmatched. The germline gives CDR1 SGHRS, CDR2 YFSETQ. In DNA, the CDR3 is TGCGCCAGCAGCCCCCGACAGGGACAAACTCAAGAGACCCAGTACTTC. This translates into CASSPRQGQTQETQYF.

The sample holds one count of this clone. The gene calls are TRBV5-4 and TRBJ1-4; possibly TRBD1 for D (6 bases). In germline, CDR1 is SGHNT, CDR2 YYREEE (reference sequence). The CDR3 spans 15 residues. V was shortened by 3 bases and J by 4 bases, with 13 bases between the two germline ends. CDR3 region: CASSSQGWSNEKLFF. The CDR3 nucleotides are TGTGCCAGCAGCTCGCAGGGGTGGAGTAATGAAAAACTGTTTTTT.

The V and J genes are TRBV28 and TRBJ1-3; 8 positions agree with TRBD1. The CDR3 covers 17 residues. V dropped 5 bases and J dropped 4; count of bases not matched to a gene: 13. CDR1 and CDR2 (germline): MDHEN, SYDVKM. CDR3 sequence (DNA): TGTGCCAGCAGTCGCAGGGGGCTTGGTTGGAAGGGAAACACCATATATTTT. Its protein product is CASSRRGLGWKGNTIYF. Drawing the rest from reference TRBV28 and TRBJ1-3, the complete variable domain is DVKVTQSSRYLVKRTGEKVFLECVQDMDHENMFWYRQDPGLGLRLIYFSYDVKMKEKGDIPEGYSVSREKKERFSLILESASTNQTSMYLCASSRRGLGWKGNTIYFGEGSWLTVV.

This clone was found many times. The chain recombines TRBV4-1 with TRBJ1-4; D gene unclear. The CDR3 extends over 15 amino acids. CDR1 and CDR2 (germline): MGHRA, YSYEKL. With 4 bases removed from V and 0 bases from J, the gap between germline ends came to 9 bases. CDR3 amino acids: CASSLRLTTNEKLFF. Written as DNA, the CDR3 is TGCGCCAGCAGCCTCCGACTTACAACTAATGAAAAACTGTTTTTT.

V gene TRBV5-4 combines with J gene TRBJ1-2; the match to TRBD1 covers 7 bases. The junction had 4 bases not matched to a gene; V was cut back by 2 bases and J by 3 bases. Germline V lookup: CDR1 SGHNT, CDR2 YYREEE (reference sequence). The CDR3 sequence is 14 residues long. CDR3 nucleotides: TGTGCCAGCAGCTTTAGGGGGCAATACTATGGCTACACCTTC. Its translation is CASSFRGQYYGYTF.

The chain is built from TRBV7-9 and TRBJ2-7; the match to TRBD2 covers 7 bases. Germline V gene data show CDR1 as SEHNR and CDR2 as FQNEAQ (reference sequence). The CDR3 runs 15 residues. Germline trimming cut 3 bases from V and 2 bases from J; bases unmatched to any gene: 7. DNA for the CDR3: TGTGCCAGCAGCTTCGGCGGGACTACAACCTACGAGCAGTACTTC. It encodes CASSFGGTTTYEQYF.

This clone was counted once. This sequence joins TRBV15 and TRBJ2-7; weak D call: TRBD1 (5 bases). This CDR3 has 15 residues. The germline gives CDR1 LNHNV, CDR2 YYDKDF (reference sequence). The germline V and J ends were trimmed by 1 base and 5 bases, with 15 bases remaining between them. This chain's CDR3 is CATSRAGIPSDEQYF. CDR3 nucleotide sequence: TGTGCCACCAGCAGAGCAGGGATCCCGAGCGACGAGCAGTACTTC.

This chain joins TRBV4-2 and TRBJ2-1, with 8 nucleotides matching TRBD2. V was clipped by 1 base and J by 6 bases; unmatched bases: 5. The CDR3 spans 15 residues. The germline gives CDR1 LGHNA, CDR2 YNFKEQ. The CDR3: CASSQGLSGINEQFF. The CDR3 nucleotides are TGTGCCAGCAGCCAAGGCCTTAGCGGGATCAATGAGCAGTTCTTC.

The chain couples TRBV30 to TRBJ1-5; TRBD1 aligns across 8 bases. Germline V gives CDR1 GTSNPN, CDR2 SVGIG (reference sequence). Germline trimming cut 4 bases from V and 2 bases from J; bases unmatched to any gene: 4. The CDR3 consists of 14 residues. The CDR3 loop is CAWTGQGGNQPQHF. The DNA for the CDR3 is TGTGCCTGGACCGGACAGGGCGGCAATCAGCCCCAGCATTTT.

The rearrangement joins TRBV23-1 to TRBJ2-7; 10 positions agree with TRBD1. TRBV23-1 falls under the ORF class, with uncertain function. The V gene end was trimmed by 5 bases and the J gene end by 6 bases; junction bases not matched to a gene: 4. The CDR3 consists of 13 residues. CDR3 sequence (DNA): TGCGCCAGCAGTACCGGGACAGGGGCCGAGCAGTACTTC. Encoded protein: CASSTGTGAEQYF.

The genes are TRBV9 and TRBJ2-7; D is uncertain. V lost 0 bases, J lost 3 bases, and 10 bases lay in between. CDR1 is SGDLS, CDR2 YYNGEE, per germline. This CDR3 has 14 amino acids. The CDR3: CASSVDGRNYEQYF. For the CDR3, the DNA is TGTGCCAGCAGCGTAGACGGCAGAAACTACGAGCAGTACTTC.

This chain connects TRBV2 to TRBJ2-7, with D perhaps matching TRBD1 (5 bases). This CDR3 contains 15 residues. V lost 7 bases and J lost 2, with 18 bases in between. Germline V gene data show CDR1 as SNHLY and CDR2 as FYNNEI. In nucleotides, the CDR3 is TGTGCCAGCATTTCAGGGATCTTATTTACCTACGAGCAGTACTTC. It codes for CASISGILFTYEQYF.

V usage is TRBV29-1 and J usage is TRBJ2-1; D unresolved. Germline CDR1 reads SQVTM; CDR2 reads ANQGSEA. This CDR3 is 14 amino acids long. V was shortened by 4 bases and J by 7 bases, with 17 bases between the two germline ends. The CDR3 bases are TGCAGCGTTGCGCTTTCCGGAGCCCAGAATGAGCAGTTCTTC. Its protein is CSVALSGAQNEQFF.

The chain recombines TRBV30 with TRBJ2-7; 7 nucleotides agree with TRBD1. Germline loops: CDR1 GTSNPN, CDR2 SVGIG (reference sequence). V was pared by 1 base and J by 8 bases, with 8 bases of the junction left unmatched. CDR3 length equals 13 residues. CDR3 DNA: TGTGCCTGGAGTGGACAGGGCGTTGAGAAGCAGTACTTC. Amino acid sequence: CAWSGQGVEKQYF. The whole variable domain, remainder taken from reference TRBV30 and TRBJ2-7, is SQTIHQWPATLVQPVGSPLSLECTVEGTSNPNLYWYRQAAGRGLQLLFYSVGIGQISSEVPQNLSASRPQDRQFILSSKKLLLSDSGFYLCAWSGQGVEKQYFGPGTRLTVT.

CDR3 loop: CASRSIQGYGYTF. CDR3 nucleotides: TGTGCCAGCAGATCAATTCAGGGCTATGGCTACACCTTC. The chain couples TRBV6-6 to TRBJ1-2; D is possibly TRBD1 (5 bases). The germline V and J ends were trimmed by 6 bases and 4 bases, with 12 bases remaining between them. Germline CDR1 MNHNY, CDR2 SVGAGI (reference sequence). The CDR3 runs 13 residues.

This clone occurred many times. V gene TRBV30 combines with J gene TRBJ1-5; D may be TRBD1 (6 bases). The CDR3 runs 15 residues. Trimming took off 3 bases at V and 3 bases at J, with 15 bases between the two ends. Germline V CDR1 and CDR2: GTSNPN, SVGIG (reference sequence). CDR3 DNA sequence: TGTGCCTGGAGGGCGGGGACAAACCTCAATCAGCCCCAGCATTTT. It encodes CAWRAGTNLNQPQHF.

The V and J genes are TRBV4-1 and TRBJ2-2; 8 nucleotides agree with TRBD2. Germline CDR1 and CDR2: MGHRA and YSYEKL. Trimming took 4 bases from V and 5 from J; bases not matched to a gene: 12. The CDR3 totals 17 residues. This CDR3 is CASSRKLSGGETGELFF. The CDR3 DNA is TGCGCCAGCAGCCGGAAGCTAAGCGGGGGTGAAACCGGGGAGCTGTTTTTT.

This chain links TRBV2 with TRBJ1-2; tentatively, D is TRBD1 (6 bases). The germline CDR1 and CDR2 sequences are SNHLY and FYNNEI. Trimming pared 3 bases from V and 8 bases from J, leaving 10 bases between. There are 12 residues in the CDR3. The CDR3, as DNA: TGTGCCAGCAGTGATGAGGGGGGGGGCTACACCTTC. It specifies CASSDEGGGYTF. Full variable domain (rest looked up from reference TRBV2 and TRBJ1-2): EPEVTQTPSHQVTQMGQEVILRCVPISNHLYFYWYRQILGQKVEFLVSFYNNEISEKSEIFDDQFSVERPDGSNFTLKIRSTKLEDSAMYFCASSDEGGGYTFGSGTRLTVV.